The 13 T cell receptor beta chains listed next were all sequenced from one sample in a study of shared T cell receptors in the human thymus. Using immunoSEQ multiplex PCR, the repertoire was profiled, and TCRdb retains in-frame clones only, with some absent. This sample has over 450,000 clones, with 78% found just once. The same data also contributed to another study, on human thymus T cells.

The specimen was thymocytes. These receptor sequences come from a boy in the first two years of life with a congenital heart defect.

CDR3 in amino acids: CATIDREANYGYTF. CDR3 DNA sequence: TGTGCCACCATAGACAGGGAGGCTAACTATGGCTACACCTTC. The genes are TRBV19 and TRBJ1-2; 7 positions match TRBD1. Losses at the gene ends were 10 bases for V and 0 bases for J; bases not matched to a gene: 8. There are 14 residues in the CDR3. The V gene's germline CDR1 is LNHDA and CDR2 SQIVND (reference sequence).

The genes are TRBV6-5 and TRBJ2-7; D is uncertain. Per the germline V gene, CDR1 is MNHEY and CDR2 is SVGAGI. This CDR3 is 11 amino acids long. V lost 2 bases and J lost 6, with 5 bases in between. CDR3 region: CASSYGREQYF. CDR3 in DNA: TGTGCCAGCAGTTACGGCCGCGAGCAGTACTTC.

CDR3 region: CASSQQGSGKLFF. CDR3 DNA sequence: TGTGCCAGCAGCCAACAGGGATCTGGAAAACTGTTTTTT. The genes are TRBV14 and TRBJ1-4, with D possibly TRBD1 on 5 matching bases. V lost 2 bases and J lost 10, with 11 bases in between. Germline V lookup: CDR1 SGHDN, CDR2 FVKESK. This CDR3 is built from 13 residues.

The V call is TRBV5-4, the J call TRBJ2-7, with D maybe TRBD1 (6 bases). V gave up 4 bases and J gave up 3 bases, with 17 bases separating them. Germline values: CDR1 SGHNT, CDR2 YYREEE (reference sequence). CDR3 length: 15 amino acids. The CDR3 nucleotides are TGTGCCAGCAGCATTAGGGACAACGAGGTCTACGAGCAGTACTTC. The encoded protein is CASSIRDNEVYEQYF.

The rearrangement links TRBV5-4 to TRBJ2-7; TRBD1 matches 12 bases. Looked up from germline, CDR1 is SGHNT and CDR2 is YYREEE (reference sequence). J gave up 6 bases and V 4 bases, and 11 bases lay outside the gene matches. This CDR3 has 16 amino acids. DNA for the CDR3: TGTGCCAGCAGCCCCCCGGGACAGGGGGCAATTTCCGAGCAGTACTTC. The encoded protein is CASSPPGQGAISEQYF.

The chain employs TRBV5-1 and TRBJ2-1, with TRBD2 identical over 9 bases. This CDR3 spans 17 amino acids. Unmatched junction bases numbered 10, after V lost 0 bases and J lost 6 bases. Germline assignment: CDR1 SGHRS and CDR2 YFSETQ. Written as DNA, the CDR3 is TGCGCCAGCAGCTTGGAGGGGTCTAGCGGGACCCCCAATGAGCAGTTCTTC. Translated, it gives CASSLEGSSGTPNEQFF.

This chain uses TRBV6-5 with TRBJ2-7; 9 positions agree with TRBD1. The CDR3 has 15 residues. V dropped 5 bases and J dropped 7; count of bases not matched to a gene: 12. Germline CDR1 MNHEY, CDR2 SVGAGI. The chain's CDR3 is CASSPTRDRVLEQYF. The CDR3 DNA reads TGTGCCAGCAGTCCCACCCGGGACAGGGTTTTGGAGCAGTACTTC.

V usage is TRBV29-1 and J usage is TRBJ2-5; TRBD2 is a possible D gene (6 bases). Trimming removed 0 bases from V and 3 bases from J, with 11 bases in between. The CDR3 consists of 14 residues. CDR1 SQVTM and CDR2 ANQGSEA come from the germline V gene. CDR3 loop: CSVEDPLAKETQYF. In DNA form, the CDR3 reads TGCAGCGTTGAAGATCCCCTAGCGAAAGAGACCCAGTACTTC.

The gene calls are TRBV7-9 and TRBJ1-3, with D unclear. From germline, CDR1 is SEHNR and CDR2 FQNEAQ (reference sequence). V was cut by 0 bases and J by 3 bases, with 18 bases left in between. The CDR3 has 18 amino acids. The CDR3 DNA reads TGTGCCAGCAGCTTAGCCCCCATGACCCAGGTCGGTGGAAACACCATATATTTT. This gives the protein CASSLAPMTQVGGNTIYF.

The J gene is TRBJ1-2, the V gene TRBV18; the match to TRBD1 covers 8 bases. CDR1 and CDR2 (germline): KGHSH, LQKENI. The CDR3 has 15 residues. The V and J ends lost 5 bases and 8 bases, in that order; junction bases with no gene match: 13. CDR3 in amino acids: CASSARTGSTRGYTF. As DNA, the CDR3 is TGTGCCAGCTCAGCCAGGACAGGGAGTACGAGAGGCTACACCTTC.

The chain employs TRBV4-1 and TRBJ2-1; 7 nucleotides match TRBD2. Germline-derived CDR1 and CDR2 are MGHRA and YSYEKL. V lost 1 base to trimming and J lost 1 base; unmatched junction nucleotides: 4. This CDR3 region has 16 residues. The CDR3 protein is CASSQGVRGSYNEQFF. The CDR3 bases are TGCGCCAGCAGCCAAGGCGTGCGGGGGTCCTACAATGAGCAGTTCTTC.

The chain recombines TRBV4-2 with TRBJ2-7; TRBD2 matches at 13 bases. Germline V gene data show CDR1 as LGHNA and CDR2 as YNFKEQ. V was pared by 3 bases and J by 5 bases, with 10 bases of the junction left unmatched. The CDR3 sequence is 17 residues long. The CDR3 DNA is TGTGCCAGCAGCCAGGACGGTAGGACTAGCGGGAGTAACGAGCAGTACTTC. Amino acids: CASSQDGRTSGSNEQYF.

The chain combines TRBV19 with TRBJ1-2; a possible D gene is TRBD1 (5 bases). The germline V gene encodes CDR1 LNHDA and CDR2 SQIVND (reference sequence). The CDR3 runs 12 residues. V was clipped by 7 bases and J by 5 bases, with 11 bases between them. This chain's CDR3 is CASTAGGYGYTF. In DNA, the CDR3 is TGTGCCAGTACCGCGGGGGGATATGGCTACACCTTC.